The source of this T cell receptor beta chain is a study of human T cells and chemical hapten exposure. General study results and limits: It was expanded TCRs that formed significantly more large CDR3 similarity clusters than controls did.

Germline CDR1 reads LGHNA; CDR2 reads YSLEER. V was pared by 0 bases and J by 0 bases, with 5 bases between. The CDR3 has 14 residues. Remarks on this clonotype: Its antigen is unknown.

As the library was built, unique molecular identifiers were attached to individual cDNA molecules. Study processing details: Samples contained a median of roughly 93,000 TCRs, with a range of about 20,000 to 750,000. One entry per CDR3 protein results from TCRdb running MiXCR on the RACE reads. None of the V and J calls come from the authors' own analysis; TCRdb made them. The sample holds over 150,000 distinct CDR3 sequences, about 27% seen once. Time point meaning: patch test 3, about 24 weeks after DPC sensitization. Indicated treatment: therapeutic diphenylcyclopropenone sensitization with weekly scalp DPC.

This chain joins TRBV4-3 and TRBJ1-1; D remains ambiguous. The material was whole blood, obtained in connection with sensitization to the hapten diphenylcyclopropenone (DPC). This receptor was identified in a woman aged 18-29 years with alopecia areata. Some clones in this sample may be carry-over from other donors' samples. CDR3 sequence: CASSQDWLNTEAFF. The CDR3, as DNA: TGCGCCAGCAGCCAAGATTGGCTGAACACTGAAGCTTTCTTT.